A single sample gave rise to the 27 T cell receptor beta chains below, sequenced in a study of T cell responses to AZD1222 COVID-19 vaccine. The protocol was immunoSEQ multiplex PCR, while the TCRdb copy is restricted to in-frame clones and leaves out a portion. The profile shows about 130,000 clones, 70% to 90% of them singletons. The source was peripheral blood, collected 28 days after the second AZD1222 dose. Receptor source: an adult who received the AZD1222 COVID-19 vaccine.

The J gene is TRBJ2-7, the V gene TRBV12-3 or TRBV12-4; unclear D gene. This CDR3 has 11 residues. The ends were cut back, 4 bases at V and 3 bases at J, with 4 bases in the middle. The CDR3 nucleotides read TGTGCCAGCAGTTCCTACTACGAGCAGTACTTC. It is translated as CASSSYYEQYF.

The V call is TRBV3-1 (or the pseudogene TRBV3-2), the J call TRBJ1-1; D is undetermined. V lost 0 bases and J lost 1, with 6 bases in between. CDR3 length: 14 residues. Germline assignment: CDR1 LGHDT and CDR2 YNNKEL (reference sequence). The CDR3 is CASSQDEGNTEAFF. The CDR3, as DNA: TGTGCCAGCAGCCAAGATGAAGGGAACACTGAAGCTTTCTTT.

The CDR3 bases are TGCAGTGCTATCAAGAATGAAAAACTGTTTTTT. It translates to CSAIKNEKLFF. The chain has TRBV20-1 and TRBJ1-4; D remains ambiguous. V was trimmed by 4 bases and J by 5 bases, leaving 5 bases between them. CDR3 length: 11 amino acids. CDR1 and CDR2 (germline): DFQATT, SNEGSKA (reference sequence).

This chain connects TRBV30 to TRBJ1-3; D not resolved. The V end was cut by 4 bases, the J end by 0 bases, with 4 bases between. The CDR3 is 12 amino acids. Looked up from germline, CDR1 is GTSNPN and CDR2 is SVGIG (reference sequence). The CDR3 protein is CAWTSSGNTIYF. The DNA of the CDR3 is TGTGCCTGGACGAGCTCTGGAAACACCATATATTTT.

The chain is built from TRBV29-1 and TRBJ2-5, with 10 nucleotides matching TRBD2. V was pared by 5 bases and J by 5 bases, with 14 bases of the junction left unmatched. CDR3 length equals 16 residues. The V gene's germline CDR1 is SQVTM and CDR2 ANQGSEA. CDR3 in DNA: TGCAGCGTTCCAGCGGTGCTAGCGGGAGAGGGGGAGACCCAGTACTTC. This gives the protein CSVPAVLAGEGETQYF.

This clone was seen a few times. The chain links TRBV27 to TRBJ2-7; D remains unclear. This CDR3 is built from 13 residues. Trimming took off 3 bases at V and 0 bases at J, with 6 bases between the two ends. Germline-derived CDR1 and CDR2 are MNHEY and SMNVEV (reference sequence). The CDR3 bases are TGTGCCAGCAGTTTCGGACCCTCCTACGAGCAGTACTTC. This gives the protein CASSFGPSYEQYF.

The J gene is TRBJ1-2, the V gene TRBV20-1, with D perhaps TRBD1 (6 bases). The CDR3 is made up of 14 amino acids. Germline V CDR1 and CDR2: DFQATT, SNEGSKA (reference sequence). Trimming pared 3 bases from V and 4 bases from J, leaving 15 bases between. The CDR3 sequence is CSASYIGGPYGYTF. In nucleotides, the CDR3 is TGCAGTGCTAGTTATATAGGGGGGCCCTATGGCTACACCTTC.

The chain joins TRBV20-1 to TRBJ1-5, with a tentative D call TRBD1 (5 bases). This CDR3 is 14 amino acids long. From germline, CDR1 is DFQATT and CDR2 SNEGSKA (reference sequence). The V end lost 3 bases, the J end lost 0 bases, and 9 bases lay between the germline ends. CDR3: CSASLGVSNQPQHF. The CDR3 DNA sequence: TGCAGTGCTAGTCTGGGGGTTAGCAATCAGCCCCAGCATTTT.

This clone was counted once. The chain is built from TRBV5-5 and TRBJ2-1; 7 nucleotides match TRBD1. After removal of 4 bases from V and 12 bases from J, the junction contained 10 bases not matched to a gene. The germline V gene encodes CDR1 SGHKS and CDR2 YYEKEE (reference sequence). The CDR3 runs 13 residues. As DNA, the CDR3 is TGTGCCAGCAGCCCCGGGACAGACCGTATGCAGTTCTTC. Its protein product is CASSPGTDRMQFF.

This clone appeared once. The chain carries TRBV5-1 and TRBJ2-2; D remains unclear. V lost 0 bases, J lost 5 bases, and 8 bases lay in between. The germline gives CDR1 SGHRS, CDR2 YFSETQ. This CDR3 is built from 14 residues. The CDR3 DNA follows: TGCGCCAGCAGCTTGGCCGAAGTGACCGGGGAGCTGTTTTTT. Translated, it gives CASSLAEVTGELFF.

CDR3 in DNA: TGCGCCAGCAGCCAAGTGTGGGGTATCCCCACTCAGCCCCAGCATTTT. Protein product: CASSQVWGIPTQPQHF. The chain couples TRBV4-3 to TRBJ1-5; no firm D call. Germline CDR1 reads LGHNA; CDR2 reads YSLEER. Trimming took off 1 base at V and 6 bases at J, with 16 bases between the two ends. The length of the CDR3 is 16 residues.

The J gene is TRBJ2-5, the V gene TRBV6-5; D ambiguous. V lost 0 bases, J lost 5 bases, and 7 bases lay in between. The CDR3 has 13 amino acids. CDR1 and CDR2 from the germline V gene are MNHEY and SVGAGI. The CDR3 coding sequence is TGTGCCAGCAGTTACTCCTTGGCCGAGACCCAGTACTTC. Translated: CASSYSLAETQYF.

This chain joins TRBV5-1 and TRBJ1-4; D not resolved. The CDR3 contains 15 residues. Germline V lookup: CDR1 SGHRS, CDR2 YFSETQ. Trimming stripped 4 bases from V and 0 bases from J, with 10 bases between. This CDR3 is CASSQAGTTNEKLFF. The CDR3 coding sequence is TGCGCCAGCAGCCAGGCGGGGACAACTAATGAAAAACTGTTTTTT.

The chain links TRBV5-1 to TRBJ1-1, with unresolved D. The germline V gene has CDR1 SGHRS and CDR2 YFSETQ. V lost 1 base and J 1 base, leaving 8 bases between the germline ends. The CDR3 is 14 residues long. The CDR3 region is CASSLSATNTEAFF. In DNA form, the CDR3 reads TGCGCCAGCAGCTTGTCGGCAACGAACACTGAAGCTTTCTTT.

The chain recombines TRBV5-1 with TRBJ2-1; D unresolved. Germline V gene sequence: CDR1 SGHRS, CDR2 YFSETQ. V lost 3 bases, J lost 4 bases, and 14 bases lay in between. The CDR3 is made up of 15 amino acids. Here the CDR3 DNA reads TGCGCCAGCAGCTCCCAACAGCTTATTTACAATGAGCAGTTCTTC. As protein: CASSSQQLIYNEQFF.

The J gene is TRBJ1-6, the V gene TRBV4-3; weak D call: TRBD1 (6 bases). The V end lost 0 bases, the J end lost 8 bases, and 14 bases lay between the germline ends. CDR3 length: 16 residues. Germline values: CDR1 LGHNA, CDR2 YSLEER. The CDR3 coding sequence is TGCGCCAGCAGCCAAGATTTAGGACAGAGCTATTCACCCCTCCACTTT. Amino acids: CASSQDLGQSYSPLHF.

This clone has a handful of counts. V usage is TRBV11-3 and J usage is TRBJ2-7; D call uncertain. V was clipped by 0 bases and J by 4 bases, with 7 bases between them. Germline CDR1 SGHNT, CDR2 YENEEA. The CDR3 is 13 residues long. CDR3 coding DNA: TGTGCCAGCAGCTTAGATTCTGGGTACGAGCAGTACTTC. Translating gives CASSLDSGYEQYF.

This chain connects TRBV4-3 to TRBJ1-3; D uncertain. Germline lookup yields CDR1 LGHNA and CDR2 YSLEER. This CDR3 has 13 amino acids. The ends were cut back, 0 bases at V and 4 bases at J, with 4 bases in the middle. DNA of the CDR3: TGCGCCAGCAGCCAAGACAGGGGAAACACCATATATTTT. This sequence encodes CASSQDRGNTIYF.

About this clone: One junction end disagrees with the germline gene, perhaps due to a read error. The sample has other DNA sequences that encode this CDR3 too. The V and J genes are TRBV9 and TRBJ2-5, with D possibly being TRBD2 (5 bases). The CDR3 consists of 15 residues. Germline V gene data show CDR1 as SGDLS and CDR2 as YYNGEE. The CDR3, as DNA: TGTGCCAGCAGCGGACGTTCTTTGTGGGGAGAGACCCAATACTTC. Encoded protein: CASSGRSLWGETQYF.

The chain links TRBV7-2 to TRBJ1-1; D gene ambiguous. V gave up 5 bases and J gave up 0 bases, with 10 bases separating them. From germline, CDR1 is SGHTA and CDR2 FQGNSA. The CDR3 sequence is 14 residues long. The CDR3 is CASSPGRMNTEAFF. The CDR3 region has the DNA TGTGCCAGCAGCCCCGGACGGATGAACACTGAAGCTTTCTTT.

This clone was detected once. The chain uses TRBV5-4 and TRBJ2-7; D is unclear. CDR1 and CDR2 from the germline V gene are SGHNT and YYREEE (reference sequence). Trimming took off 1 base at V and 2 bases at J, with 4 bases between the two ends. CDR3 length: 12 residues. This CDR3 is CASSLPPYEQYF. The CDR3, as DNA: TGTGCCAGCAGCTTGCCCCCCTACGAGCAGTACTTC. The full variable domain, in which reference TRBV5-4 and TRBJ2-7 provide the parts outside the CDR3, is ETGVTQSPTHLIKTRGQQVTLRCSSQSGHNTVSWYQQALGQGPQFIFQYYREEENGRGNFPPRFSGLQFPNYSSELNVNALELDDSALYLCASSLPPYEQYFGPGTRLTVT.

The rearrangement links TRBV30 to TRBJ1-3; D uncertain. Germline assignment: CDR1 GTSNPN and CDR2 SVGIG (reference sequence). CDR3 length: 12 amino acids. Trimming took off 2 bases at V and 4 bases at J, with 6 bases between the two ends. CDR3 protein: CAWSPGGNTIYF. For the CDR3, the DNA is TGTGCCTGGAGTCCGGGGGGAAACACCATATATTTT.

The gene calls are TRBV7-8 and TRBJ1-6; 9 bases fit TRBD1. The CDR3 runs 16 residues. Unmatched junction bases numbered 10, after V lost 5 bases and J lost 8 bases. Germline V lookup: CDR1 SGHVS, CDR2 FQNEAQ. The CDR3 region is CASSLRQGEGDSPLHF. CDR3 sequence (DNA): TGTGCCAGCAGCCTAAGACAGGGGGAAGGGGATTCACCCCTCCACTTT.

The rearrangement links TRBV29-1 to TRBJ1-2; a possible D gene is TRBD1 (6 bases). The CDR3 is 13 amino acids. V dropped 4 bases and J dropped 1 base, with 10 bases sitting between them. The germline V gene has CDR1 SQVTM and CDR2 ANQGSEA. CDR3 DNA: TGCAGCGTTGCGGACAGCCTTAACTATGGCTACACCTTC. Encoded protein: CSVADSLNYGYTF.

This clone was seen once. The V and J genes are TRBV4-3 and TRBJ1-1; TRBD1 is a possible D gene (6 bases). The CDR3 contains 17 residues. Germline CDR1 reads LGHNA; CDR2 reads YSLEER. V was cut by 0 bases and J by 4 bases, with 18 bases left in between. CDR3: CASSQEPWGGRPTEAFF. The CDR3 DNA reads TGCGCCAGCAGCCAAGAACCCTGGGGGGGGCGTCCCACTGAAGCTTTCTTT.

This clone was detected a few times. The CDR3 region has the DNA TGCGCCAGCAGCCAATCTAGAGGGTCCTACGAGCAGTACTTC. It codes for CASSQSRGSYEQYF. This rearrangement joins TRBV4-3 to TRBJ2-7, with a possible D match to TRBD2 (5 bases). Germline CDR1 reads LGHNA; CDR2 reads YSLEER. This CDR3 is built from 14 residues. V was cut by 2 bases and J by 1 base, with 9 bases left in between.

This chain joins TRBV10-3 and TRBJ2-1, with 9 bases matching TRBD2. This CDR3 spans 14 amino acids. V shed 3 bases and J 4 bases; nucleotides not matched to a gene: 1. Per the germline V gene, CDR1 is ENHRY and CDR2 is SYGVKD. The CDR3 loop is CAISEAGGYNEQFF. CDR3 bases: TGTGCCATCAGTGAAGCGGGGGGTTACAATGAGCAGTTCTTC.